This is a list of T cell receptor beta chains from one sample in a study of regulatory T cells in long-lasting Graves disease. TCRdb recomputed calls from the multiplex PCR reads with MiXCR, one row per CDR3 protein. The sample has hundreds of thousands of distinct CDR3 sequences, 16% seen once. These data were also filed under a second study, of T cells in Graves' hyperthyroidism and ophthalmopathy.

Sequencing used peripheral blood mononuclear cells (PBMCs), obtained at new diagnosis, from a patient treated with antithyroid drugs. All receptors derive from a man aged 40-55 years with Graves disease. The CDR3 runs from the conserved cysteine through the conserved F or W. Each record gives: D gene, clone size, J gene, V gene, CDR3 protein, CDR3 DNA. The D gene is left open where the match is weak. The listing skips clone size in some rows; elsewhere it reads once, few, many or a size class.

d_call: NA; clone_size: NA; j_call: TRBJ2-3; v_call: TRBV4-2; cdr3_aa: CASSHPTGQSLERRDTQYF; cdr3_nt: TGCGCCAGCAGCCACCCGACAGGCCAAAGTCTGGAGAGAAGAGATACGCAGTATTTT
d_call: NA; clone_size: NA; j_call: TRBJ1-1; v_call: TRBV28; cdr3_aa: CASSLFLLRLRGVDTEAFF; cdr3_nt: TGTGCCAGCAGTTTATTTCTCCTTCGACTGCGGGGCGTCGACACTGAAGCTTTCTTT
d_call: TRBD1; clone_size: once; j_call: TRBJ1-2; v_call: TRBV24-1; cdr3_aa: CATSDPGQGSYGYTF; cdr3_nt: TGTGCCACCAGTGATCCGGGACAGGGCAGCTATGGCTACACCTTC
d_call: NA; clone_size: many; j_call: TRBJ1-4; v_call: TRBV9; cdr3_aa: CASSAGLELNEKLFF; cdr3_nt: TGTGCCAGCAGCGCTGGACTGGAGCTTAATGAAAAACTGTTTTTT
d_call: NA; clone_size: NA; j_call: TRBJ1-1; v_call: TRBV24-1; cdr3_aa: CATSDFSGGEAFF; cdr3_nt: TGTGCCACCAGTGATTTTTCGGGGGGGGAAGCTTTCTTT
d_call: TRBD2; clone_size: NA; j_call: TRBJ2-7; v_call: TRBV7-2; cdr3_aa: CASSWGLAGLEQYF; cdr3_nt: TGTGCCAGCAGCTGGGGACTAGCGGGGCTTGAGCAGTACTTC
d_call: NA; clone_size: many; j_call: TRBJ1-1; v_call: TRBV11-3; cdr3_aa: CASSLDAGGETEAFF; cdr3_nt: TGTGCCAGCAGCTTAGATGCGGGTGGTGAAACTGAAGCTTTCTTT
d_call: NA; clone_size: NA; j_call: TRBJ1-2; v_call: TRBV28; cdr3_aa: CASSPGVAADGYTF; cdr3_nt: TGTGCCAGCAGTCCGGGGGTCGCAGCGGACGGCTACACCTTC
d_call: NA; clone_size: many; j_call: TRBJ2-1; v_call: TRBV5-6; cdr3_aa: CASSLAASSYNEQFF; cdr3_nt: TGTGCCAGCAGCTTGGCCGCGAGCTCCTACAATGAGCAGTTCTTC
d_call: NA; clone_size: NA; j_call: TRBJ2-1; v_call: TRBV7-8; cdr3_aa: CASSPAASSYNEQFF; cdr3_nt: TGTGCCAGCAGCCCGGCGGCCAGCTCCTACAATGAGCAGTTCTTC
d_call: NA; clone_size: few; j_call: TRBJ2-7; v_call: TRBV27; cdr3_aa: CASSVNRGGGYEQYF; cdr3_nt: TGTGCCAGCAGTGTCAACAGGGGCGGGGGTTACGAGCAGTACTTC
d_call: NA; clone_size: many; j_call: TRBJ2-7; v_call: TRBV11-2; cdr3_aa: CASSSAPGPTGEQYF; cdr3_nt: TGTGCCAGCAGCTCAGCCCCCGGACCCACTGGCGAGCAGTACTTC
d_call: TRBD1; clone_size: few; j_call: TRBJ1-2; v_call: TRBV5-1; cdr3_aa: CASSEGTGRADGYTF; cdr3_nt: TGCGCCAGCAGCGAGGGGACAGGGAGGGCCGACGGCTACACCTTC
d_call: NA; clone_size: few; j_call: TRBJ1-5; v_call: TRBV24-1; cdr3_aa: CATPGEPQHF; cdr3_nt: TGTGCCACCCCTGGGGAGCCCCAGCATTTT
d_call: NA; clone_size: many; j_call: TRBJ2-7; v_call: TRBV28; cdr3_aa: CASSTRDRVIYEQYF; cdr3_nt: TGTGCCAGCAGTACCCGGGACCGAGTTATTTACGAGCAGTACTTC
d_call: TRBD1; clone_size: once; j_call: TRBJ1-1; v_call: TRBV2; cdr3_aa: CAGSQDRGTEAFF; cdr3_nt: TGTGCCGGCAGCCAGGACAGGGGTACTGAAGCTTTCTTT
d_call: NA; clone_size: many; j_call: TRBJ2-6; v_call: TRBV28; cdr3_aa: CASSLPGVGANVLTF; cdr3_nt: TGTGCCAGCAGTTTACCAGGGGTAGGGGCCAACGTCCTGACTTTC
d_call: TRBD1; clone_size: few; j_call: TRBJ1-6; v_call: TRBV11-3; cdr3_aa: CASSPRTGSRTPLHF; cdr3_nt: TGTGCCAGCAGCCCCCGGACAGGAAGTCGGACACCCCTCCACTTT
d_call: NA; clone_size: many; j_call: TRBJ2-3; v_call: TRBV5-1; cdr3_aa: CASSLGQGKDTQYF; cdr3_nt: TGTGCCAGCAGCTTAGGGCAGGGTAAAGATACGCAGTATTTT
d_call: NA; clone_size: many; j_call: TRBJ2-7; v_call: TRBV28; cdr3_aa: CASRLSSAVYEQYF; cdr3_nt: TGTGCCAGCCGCCTTAGCAGCGCCGTCTACGAGCAGTACTTC
d_call: TRBD2; clone_size: once; j_call: TRBJ2-7; v_call: TRBV6-5; cdr3_aa: CASSYWSGGSSRYEQYF; cdr3_nt: TGTGCCAGCAGTTACTGGTCCGGGGGGTCTAGCCGCTACGAGCAGTACTTC
d_call: NA; clone_size: many; j_call: TRBJ2-3; v_call: TRBV6-2/TRBV6-3; cdr3_aa: CASSYAPRVREYF; cdr3_nt: TGTGCCAGCAGTTACGCCCCCAGGGTACGGGAGTATTTT
d_call: NA; clone_size: many; j_call: TRBJ1-1; v_call: TRBV4-1; cdr3_aa: CASSGREGPEAFF; cdr3_nt: TGCGCCAGCAGCGGACGCGAGGGGCCCGAAGCTTTCTTT
d_call: NA; clone_size: few; j_call: TRBJ2-7; v_call: TRBV6-1; cdr3_aa: CASSSDISEPGQYF; cdr3_nt: TGTGCCAGCAGCTCGGACATAAGTGAGCCAGGGCAGTACTTC
d_call: TRBD1; clone_size: many; j_call: TRBJ2-1; v_call: TRBV7-9; cdr3_aa: CATQSRQGPLYNEQFF; cdr3_nt: TGTGCCACCCAGTCCAGACAGGGGCCCCTTTACAATGAGCAGTTCTTC
d_call: NA; clone_size: many; j_call: TRBJ2-7; v_call: TRBV27; cdr3_aa: CASSRTPDLGRTYEQYF; cdr3_nt: TGTGCCAGCAGCCGGACCCCGGATCTAGGACGGACCTACGAGCAGTACTTC
d_call: NA; clone_size: NA; j_call: TRBJ2-3; v_call: TRBV9; cdr3_aa: CASSVVVSSTDTQYF; cdr3_nt: TGTGCCAGCAGCGTAGTCGTCTCTAGCACAGATACGCAGTATTTT
d_call: TRBD1; clone_size: NA; j_call: TRBJ2-3; v_call: TRBV6-1; cdr3_aa: CAIGGQGTDTQYF; cdr3_nt: TGTGCCATTGGGGGACAGGGCACAGATACGCAGTATTTT
d_call: NA; clone_size: few; j_call: TRBJ2-5; v_call: TRBV5-1; cdr3_aa: CASSFGERGSQETQYF; cdr3_nt: TGCGCCAGCAGTTTTGGGGAGAGAGGGTCCCAAGAGACCCAGTACTTC
d_call: NA; clone_size: many; j_call: TRBJ2-1; v_call: TRBV7-2; cdr3_aa: CASSLTPGPNNEQFF; cdr3_nt: TGTGCCAGCAGCTTAACCCCGGGACCTAACAATGAGCAGTTCTTC
d_call: NA; clone_size: many; j_call: TRBJ2-3; v_call: TRBV7-2; cdr3_aa: CASSIDGNTDTQYF; cdr3_nt: TGTGCCAGCAGCATTGACGGAAACACAGATACGCAGTATTTT
d_call: TRBD2; clone_size: many; j_call: TRBJ2-7; v_call: TRBV18; cdr3_aa: CASSPEAGAYEQYF; cdr3_nt: TGTGCCAGCTCACCGGAGGCGGGAGCCTACGAGCAGTACTTC
d_call: TRBD1; clone_size: few; j_call: TRBJ1-1; v_call: TRBV27; cdr3_aa: CASSFRTGGEAFF; cdr3_nt: TGTGCCAGCAGTTTTAGGACAGGAGGTGAAGCTTTCTTT